Listed below are T cell receptor beta chains from one sample, sequenced in a study of Ad26.COV2.S vaccination and SARS-CoV-2 variants. Produced via immunoSEQ multiplex PCR; TCRdb's table is partial and in-frame only. Of over 130,000 clones in the sample, around 86% were seen once. The specimen was peripheral blood, collected after recovery from COVID-19. The receptors were gathered from a human donor who had recovered from COVID-19. Each CDR3 is given with its conserved first and last residue. Each record gives: clone size, V gene, CDR3 protein. Some rows mark clone size as missing; the rest say once, few, many or name a class of expanded clone.

-,TRBV6-2/TRBV6-3,CASSPSGTNYNEQFF
-,TRBV10-2,CASSMGLADLDTQYF
-,TRBV6-2/TRBV6-3,CASTPPSGGWTEAFF
-,TRBV12-5,CASGPYPRTSGGDEQYF
-,TRBV19,CASKGAGLNEQFF
-,TRBV6-2/TRBV6-3,CASSGGRVKETQYF
-,TRBV12-5,CASGGGTGRNNEQFF
-,TRBV20-1,CSASSLGWQFF
-,TRBV15,CATSRVRGGQETQYF
-,TRBV29-1,CSVAVGINQPQHF
once,TRBV12-5,CASGVGGGNEQFF
-,TRBV5-4,CASSEQGGTYEQYF
-,TRBV11-2,CASSAPRDYQETQYF
-,TRBV19,CASSMGTVTGELFF
-,TRBV20-1,CKVNEQFF
-,TRBV9,CASSAPRGGRNSPLHF
-,TRBV2,CASSLQGLNTEAFF